This T cell receptor (beta chain) is drawn from a study of blood T cells in healthy people across ages (dated by TCRdb to between 2014 and 2017). In terms of the full investigation: In model experiments, template switching captured about one uniquely barcoded TCR beta cDNA molecule for every two T cells. To track age-related changes in TCR beta repertoire diversity, the study relied on deep sequencing normalized with unique cDNA molecular identifiers. The donors were divided into four age groups: young (average around 17 years), middle-aged (about 39), aged (about 62) and long-lived (82). To avoid experimental bias, donors of different ages were randomly spread across the sequencing lanes. The study analyzed two additional independent replicas of 1 million unique cDNA reads from the same blood draw for two donors, one aged 18 to 30 and one aged 80 or older. Findings and caveats that apply to the study as a whole: Compared with the aged group, more naive CD4+ T cells, fewer expanded clones and increased TCR diversity were shown by the long-lived group, suggesting age selection. Because profiling used bulk unsorted PBMCs, naive and antigen-experienced compartments could not be compared conclusively. As age increased, observed TCR beta diversity per million T cells dropped in a roughly linear way, and a significant reduction was already evident by age 40. The CMV infection status of donors was not known, potentially confounding age-related changes in expanded clonotypes. The percentage of naive T cells measured by flow cytometry correlated strongly with observed TCR beta diversity. Total diversity estimates from one million sequenced T cells were considered lower bounds and underestimates.

V loses 5 bases at its end and J loses 5 bases; junction bases beyond the gene matches: 12. Looking up the germline V gene yields CDR1 KGHDR and CDR2 SFDVKD. There are 17 amino acids in the CDR3, from cysteine to phenylalanine inclusive. Only the CDR3 DNA is retained, 51 bases long and in frame from the first base. Receptor amplification or capture employed 5' RACE. The run used an Illumina HiSeq 2500. A second PCR of roughly 6 to 11 cycles was run with a J-beta primer mix and a sample-barcoded 5' primer. Each TCR beta cDNA molecule received a unique molecular identifier from a template-switch 5' adaptor carrying 12 random nucleotides. Each sample yielded at least 2.5 million CDR3-containing paired-end reads. The Mint cDNA synthesis kit, primed by a TRBC-specific oligonucleotide, was used to synthesize first-strand cDNA from all RNA. Following uracil-DNA glycosylase treatment, all cDNA underwent a first 18-cycle PCR with the universal primers M1SS and BC2_uni_R. The paper's processing steps were these. For normalization, 1 million high-quality reads, each with a distinct molecular identifier, were randomly selected from each sample. Instead of being binned into consensus sequences, reads with shared molecular identifiers were discarded. MiTCR, with a Q25 quality threshold and the strictest error-elimination algorithm, was used for CDR3 identification, clonotype clustering and error correction. A nonparametric unseen species model using Euler transformation provided a lower-bound estimate of total TCR beta diversity. In-frame beta chains were kept once TCRdb had trimmed the public reads at Q25 with fastp and called clones with MiXCR. Each record represents a unique CDR3 protein, reported with the most common genes and DNA among its rows. Clone size and V and J calls follow TCRdb, not the original study. The sample has 2 million or so distinct CDR3 sequences on record, around half of them singletons. Jointly, the top ten make up over 2% of the sample.

This clonotype was counted only a few times. Its antigen is not yet known. Per-base qualities were not stored, and no clone one base away is much larger. Donors were 35 to 40 systemically healthy Caucasian individuals from Russia aged roughly 6 to 90 years. Around 10 milliliters of peripheral blood were drawn from each donor into EDTA-treated Vacutainer tubes. Ficoll-Paque density-gradient centrifugation was used to isolate PBMCs, with at least 7 million per sample. Total RNA was extracted from PBMCs with Trizol reagent, with at least 6 micrograms obtained per sample. For every donor, an aliquot of PBMCs went through flow cytometry to measure the percentages of naive CD45RAhigh/CD27high T cells.

The clonotype originates from a woman aged 40 to 49 in good health. Sequenced input: blood. The chain employs TRBV24-1 and TRBJ2-1; 9 bases in the middle match TRBD2. The base sequence is TGTGCCACCAGTGTCAAAACTGGGACTAGCCGGAACAATGAGCAGTTCTTC. Its product reads: CATSVKTGTSRNNEQFF.